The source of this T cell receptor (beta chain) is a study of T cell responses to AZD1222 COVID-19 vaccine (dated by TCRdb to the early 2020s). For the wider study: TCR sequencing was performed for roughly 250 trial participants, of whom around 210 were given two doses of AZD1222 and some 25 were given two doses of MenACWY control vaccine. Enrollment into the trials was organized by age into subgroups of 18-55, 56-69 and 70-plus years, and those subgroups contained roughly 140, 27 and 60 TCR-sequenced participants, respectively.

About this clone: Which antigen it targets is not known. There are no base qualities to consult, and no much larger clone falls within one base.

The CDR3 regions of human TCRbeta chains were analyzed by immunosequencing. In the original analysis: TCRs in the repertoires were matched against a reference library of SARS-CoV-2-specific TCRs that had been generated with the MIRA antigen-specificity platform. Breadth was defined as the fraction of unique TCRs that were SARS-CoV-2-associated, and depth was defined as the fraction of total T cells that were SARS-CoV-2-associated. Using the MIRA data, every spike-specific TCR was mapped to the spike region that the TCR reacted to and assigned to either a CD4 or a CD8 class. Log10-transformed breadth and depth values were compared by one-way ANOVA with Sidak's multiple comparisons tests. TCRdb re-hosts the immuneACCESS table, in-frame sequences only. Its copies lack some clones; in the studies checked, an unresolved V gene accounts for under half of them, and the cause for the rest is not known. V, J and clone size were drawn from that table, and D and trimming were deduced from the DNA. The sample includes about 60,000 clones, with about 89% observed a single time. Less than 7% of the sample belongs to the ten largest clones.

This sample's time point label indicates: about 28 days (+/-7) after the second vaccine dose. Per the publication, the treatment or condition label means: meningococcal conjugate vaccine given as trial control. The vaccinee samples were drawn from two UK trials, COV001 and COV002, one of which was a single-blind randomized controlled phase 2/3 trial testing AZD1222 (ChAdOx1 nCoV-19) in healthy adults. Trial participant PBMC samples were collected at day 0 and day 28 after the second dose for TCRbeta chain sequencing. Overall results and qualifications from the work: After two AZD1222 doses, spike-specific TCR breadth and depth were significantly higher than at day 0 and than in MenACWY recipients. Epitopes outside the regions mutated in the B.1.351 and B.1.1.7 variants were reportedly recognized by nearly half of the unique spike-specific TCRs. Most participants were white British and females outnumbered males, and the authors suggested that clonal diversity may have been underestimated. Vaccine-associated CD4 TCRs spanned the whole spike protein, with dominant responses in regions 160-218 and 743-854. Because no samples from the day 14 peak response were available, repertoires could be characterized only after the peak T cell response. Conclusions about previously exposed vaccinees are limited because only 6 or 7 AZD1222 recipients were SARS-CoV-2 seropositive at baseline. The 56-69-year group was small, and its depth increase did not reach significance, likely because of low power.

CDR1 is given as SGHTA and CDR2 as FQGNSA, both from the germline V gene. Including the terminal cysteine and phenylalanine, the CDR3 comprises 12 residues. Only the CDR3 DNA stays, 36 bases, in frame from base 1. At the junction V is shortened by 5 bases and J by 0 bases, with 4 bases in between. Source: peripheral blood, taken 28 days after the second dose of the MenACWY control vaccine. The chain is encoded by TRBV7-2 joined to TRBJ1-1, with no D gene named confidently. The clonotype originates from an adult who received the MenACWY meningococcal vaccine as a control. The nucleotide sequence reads TGTGCCAGCAGCAGGTTGAACACTGAAGCTTTCTTT. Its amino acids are CASSRLNTEAFF. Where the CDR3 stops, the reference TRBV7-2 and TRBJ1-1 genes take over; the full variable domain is GAGVSQSPSNKVTEKGKDVELRCDPISGHTALYWYRQSLGQGLEFLIYFQGNSAPDKSGLPSDRFSAERTGGSVSTLTIQRTQQEDSAVYLCASSRLNTEAFFGQGTRLTVV.